This T cell receptor (beta chain) stems from a study of blood T cell repertoires in COVID-19. Looking at the study overall: The origin of the acute and convalescent COVID-19 samples was the United States, Italy and Spain. T cells, B-cell-depleted T cells, or PBMCs provided the cDNA or gDNA that served as material.

Libraries were prepared by immunoSEQ multiplex PCR; TCRdb keeps only in-frame clonotypes and omits some of them. In the table there are 400,000 or so clones, more than 75% of which are singletons. CDR3 size: 18 residues. CDR1 MNHEY and CDR2 SMNVEV come from the germline V gene (reference sequence). Trimming at V came to 3 bases and at J to 0 bases, leaving 10 bases not matched to a gene. This chain links TRBV27 with TRBJ2-3; 9 bases match TRBD2. The TCR was taken from a human donor in a cohort sampled during active COVID-19. The material sequenced was peripheral blood. CDR3 bases: TGTGCCAGCAGTTTCGTTTTAGCGGGGGCCCGTAGCACAGATACGCAGTATTTT. This encodes CASSFVLAGARSTDTQYF.